One and the same sample provided the 27 T cell receptor beta chains below, sequenced in a study of cytomegalovirus exposure and HLA in healthy donors. Primers for the PCR totalled 60 Vbeta and 13 Jbeta. The table came from immunoSEQ multiplex PCR; TCRdb's copy has only in-frame clones and leaves some out. The sample yields fewer than 150,000 clones, about 75% seen once. The specimen was PBMCs. Receptors were obtained from a man between 18 and 35 years old in good health and CMV-seronegative.

The CDR3 DNA sequence: TGTGCCAGCAGTGCCGTTTCGGCAGGGGGCAACACCGGGGAGCTGTTTTTT. Translation gives CASSAVSAGGNTGELFF. J is TRBJ2-2 and V is TRBV6-1; TRBD1 aligns across 8 bases. V lost 4 bases and J lost 2; bases outside the gene matches: 9. This CDR3 has 17 amino acids. From germline, CDR1 is MNHNS and CDR2 SASEGT.

The rearrangement joins TRBV9 to TRBJ2-3; possible D gene TRBD1, 5 bases. Trimming pared 3 bases from V and 9 bases from J, leaving 17 bases between. Germline CDR1 and CDR2: SGDLS and YYNGEE. CDR3 length: 14 residues. CDR3 nucleotides: TGTGCCAGCAGCGAGCGTAGGGGTGGAGCGACGCAGTATTTT. As protein: CASSERRGGATQYF.

The chain recombines TRBV28 with TRBJ2-7, with 11 bases aligning to TRBD2. CDR1 MDHEN and CDR2 SYDVKM come from the germline V gene. The CDR3 extends over 16 amino acids. V shed 9 bases and J 3 bases; nucleotides not matched to a gene: 13. Written as DNA, the CDR3 is TGTGCCAGTCATGGAACCGGGACTAGCGGAATCTACGAGCAGTACTTC. Encoded protein: CASHGTGTSGIYEQYF.

This clone has a handful of counts. J is TRBJ2-3 and V is TRBV4-1; 9 bases line up with TRBD2. CDR1 and CDR2 (germline): MGHRA, YSYEKL. Losses at the gene ends were 5 bases for V and 7 bases for J; bases not matched to a gene: 16. The CDR3 loop spans 17 amino acids. The CDR3 spells CASSEDSTPGLANTQYF. The CDR3 bases are TGCGCCAGCAGCGAGGATAGTACGCCGGGACTAGCAAATACGCAGTATTTT.

This chain joins TRBV6-4 and TRBJ2-6, with TRBD2 as a possible D gene (6 bases). V lost 0 bases and J lost 3, with 6 bases in between. The CDR3 covers 15 residues. Germline V gene lookup returns CDR1 MRHNA and CDR2 SNTAGT. The CDR3 here is CASSDSTSGANVLTF. The CDR3, as DNA: TGTGCCAGCAGTGACTCGACTAGTGGGGCCAACGTCCTGACTTTC.

The chain uses TRBV27 and TRBJ1-1, with D maybe TRBD1 (6 bases). Trimming took 1 base from V and 4 from J, leaving 13 bases between them. There are 15 residues in the CDR3. Germline CDR1 MNHEY, CDR2 SMNVEV (reference sequence). The CDR3 DNA is TGTGCCAGCAGTTTATACGCCCCAGGGGCCACTGAAGCTTTCTTT. Its translation: CASSLYAPGATEAFF.

The J gene is TRBJ2-2, the V gene TRBV2; tentatively, D is TRBD2 (6 bases). Trimming left V 4 bases short and J 1 base short, with 16 bases between. Germline assignment: CDR1 SNHLY and CDR2 FYNNEI. The CDR3 runs to 17 residues. DNA for the CDR3: TGTGCCAGCAGTGGAGACAAGGGAGGAGTGAACACCGGGGAGCTGTTTTTT. It translates to CASSGDKGGVNTGELFF.

The CDR3 DNA reads as TGTGCCAGCAGTTATGTCACAGGGACCTACGAGCAGTACTTC. It translates to CASSYVTGTYEQYF. The gene calls are TRBV6-5 and TRBJ2-7; the D gene is possibly TRBD1 (6 bases). The V gene lost 3 bases and the J gene lost 2 bases, with 11 bases spanning the gap. The germline gives CDR1 MNHEY, CDR2 SVGAGI. CDR3 length equals 14 residues.

The chain carries TRBV30 and TRBJ1-1; TRBD1 matches at 8 bases. Trimming removed 2 bases from V and 4 bases from J; junction bases left unmatched: 3. Germline lookup yields CDR1 GTSNPN and CDR2 SVGIG (reference sequence). CDR3 length: 13 residues. The CDR3 sequence: CAWSTDRGTEAFF. DNA of the CDR3: TGTGCCTGGAGTACCGACAGGGGCACTGAAGCTTTCTTT. Combining the CDR3 with reference TRBV30 and TRBJ1-1 gives the whole variable domain SQTIHQWPATLVQPVGSPLSLECTVEGTSNPNLYWYRQAAGRGLQLLFYSVGIGQISSEVPQNLSASRPQDRQFILSSKKLLLSDSGFYLCAWSTDRGTEAFFGQGTRLTVV.

V gene TRBV18 combines with J gene TRBJ1-4, with a possible D match to TRBD1 (5 bases). V was clipped by 3 bases and J by 0 bases, with 20 bases between them. Germline V gene data show CDR1 as KGHSH and CDR2 as LQKENI. This CDR3 spans 19 amino acids. The CDR3 DNA is TGTGCCAGCTCACCGATGTTTCAGGGATTAGCCTCAACTAATGAAAAACTGTTTTTT. It codes for CASSPMFQGLASTNEKLFF.

CDR3 coding DNA: TGTGCCAGCAGCGGGACCGGGACAGGGGGCAACACTGAAGCTTTCTTT. Protein: CASSGTGTGGNTEAFF. The chain combines TRBV9 with TRBJ1-1, with 12 bases lining up with TRBD1. The CDR3 extends over 16 amino acids. The germline V gene has CDR1 SGDLS and CDR2 YYNGEE. V gave up 3 bases and J gave up 2 bases; unmatched junction bases: 5.

This clone was seen more than once but under ten times. The chain employs TRBV28 and TRBJ2-7; possibly TRBD2 for D (5 bases). This CDR3 spans 14 amino acids. V was cut by 7 bases and J by 6 bases, with 19 bases left in between. The germline gives CDR1 MDHEN, CDR2 SYDVKM. As DNA, the CDR3 is TGTGCCAGCACCACCGGAGGTCGATCGCTCGAGCAGTACTTC. The encoded protein is CASTTGGRSLEQYF.

The CDR3 loop reads CASSLSTTGTYYEQYF. CDR3 nucleotide sequence: TGTGCCAGCTCACTTTCGACCACAGGAACATACTACGAGCAGTACTTC. The rearrangement uses TRBV18 and TRBJ2-7, with D possibly TRBD1 on 5 matching bases. V shed 4 bases and J shed 3 bases, with 19 bases lying between them. CDR3 length equals 16 residues. Per germline, CDR1 KGHSH and CDR2 LQKENI.

The chain carries TRBV5-1 and TRBJ2-7, with D maybe TRBD1 (6 bases). The V end was cut by 4 bases, the J end by 6 bases, with 8 bases between. Germline CDR1 reads SGHRS; CDR2 reads YFSETQ. The CDR3 spans 11 residues. The CDR3 protein is CASSTGIEQYF. The CDR3 DNA follows: TGCGCCAGCAGCACAGGGATCGAGCAGTACTTC.

This clone was seen a handful of times. The chain joins TRBV27 to TRBJ2-7; D might be TRBD1 (6 bases). The CDR3 runs 13 residues. V lost 1 base, J lost 3 bases, and 7 bases lay in between. Germline CDR1 and CDR2: MNHEY and SMNVEV (reference sequence). Here the CDR3 reads CASSLYRDYEQYF. The CDR3 nucleotides read TGTGCCAGCAGTTTATACAGGGACTACGAGCAGTACTTC.

J is TRBJ2-1 and V is TRBV28; 7 bases agree with TRBD2. This CDR3 comprises 21 residues. From germline, CDR1 is MDHEN and CDR2 SYDVKM. The V and J ends lost 5 bases and 5 bases, in that order; junction bases with no gene match: 27. In DNA form, the CDR3 reads TGTGCCAGCAGTCCGTGGGGGAGGGGATGGTTAGCGAAACCCCAGGACAATGAGCAGTTCTTC. Amino acid sequence: CASSPWGRGWLAKPQDNEQFF.

V gene TRBV11-2 combines with J gene TRBJ2-7; D unresolved. The CDR3 is 13 residues long. Germline V gene lookup returns CDR1 SGHAT and CDR2 FQNNGV. V shed 2 bases and J shed 2 bases, with 7 bases lying between them. CDR3 nucleotide sequence: TGTGCCAGCAGCTTATCCCAGGCCTACGAGCAGTACTTC. Translation gives CASSLSQAYEQYF.

V gene TRBV19 combines with J gene TRBJ2-7, with TRBD1 matching 8 bases. Trimming took 3 bases from V and 3 from J; bases not matched to a gene: 7. Looked up from germline, CDR1 is LNHDA and CDR2 is SQIVND (reference sequence). The CDR3 is made up of 15 amino acids. CDR3 sequence (DNA): TGTGCCAGTAGTATTGCCGGGACAGGCCACTACGAGCAGTACTTC. Translated: CASSIAGTGHYEQYF.

The chain links TRBV6-1 to TRBJ2-7; 7 bases align to TRBD1. The CDR3 has 14 residues. Germline loops: CDR1 MNHNS, CDR2 SASEGT. After removal of 8 bases from V and 2 bases from J, the junction contained 9 bases not matched to a gene. The CDR3 spells CASSPDRTTYEQYF. The CDR3 DNA is TGTGCCAGCTCTCCGGACAGGACAACCTACGAGCAGTACTTC.

Only one count was recorded for this clone. The chain uses TRBV5-6 and TRBJ2-5; D uncertain. The J call could be wrong; TRBJ2-7 is a better fit for the DNA end. Germline-derived CDR1 and CDR2 are SGHDT and YYEEEE. The CDR3 loop spans 13 amino acids. CDR3 bases: TGTGCCAGCAGCTTCACAGAATCCTACGAGCAGTACTTC. This gives the protein CASSFTESYEQYF.

This clone appeared many times. This chain joins TRBV19 and TRBJ1-2; 10 bases are a match to TRBD1. Per the germline V gene, CDR1 is LNHDA and CDR2 is SQIVND (reference sequence). CDR3 length equals 14 residues. J lost 8 bases, V lost 7 bases, and 10 bases had no gene match. CDR3 nucleotides: TGTGCCAGTATTCCGGGACAGGGGTTAAGCGGCTACACCTTC. Its protein product is CASIPGQGLSGYTF.

This sequence joins TRBV5-1 and TRBJ2-1; 8 bases map to TRBD1. CDR1 and CDR2 (germline): SGHRS, YFSETQ. The CDR3 is 15 residues long. Losses at the gene ends were 4 bases for V and 0 bases for J; bases not matched to a gene: 3. The CDR3: CASSGGTGSYNEQFF. In DNA form, the CDR3 reads TGCGCCAGCAGCGGGGGGACAGGCTCCTACAATGAGCAGTTCTTC.

The genes are TRBV19 and TRBJ2-1; 12 nucleotides align to TRBD2. Germline CDR1 and CDR2: LNHDA and SQIVND (reference sequence). This CDR3 is 16 amino acids long. The junction had 7 bases not matched to a gene; V was cut back by 5 bases and J by 5 bases. This CDR3 is CASSSRTSGTDNEQFF. The CDR3 DNA reads as TGTGCCAGTAGTTCCCGGACTAGCGGGACTGACAATGAGCAGTTCTTC.

The V call is TRBV6-6, the J call TRBJ2-1, with D unresolved. CDR1 is MNHNY and CDR2 is SVGAGI in the germline V gene (reference sequence). The CDR3 covers 13 residues. V lost 4 bases, J lost 9 bases, and 13 bases lay in between. CDR3 sequence reads: CASSSQTISEQFF. The CDR3 DNA sequence: TGTGCCAGCAGTTCGCAAACGATCAGTGAGCAGTTCTTC.

V is TRBV19 and J is TRBJ1-2; D is unresolved. Trimming removed 3 bases at V and 2 bases at J, with 13 bases between. This CDR3 comprises 15 residues. Germline V lookup: CDR1 LNHDA, CDR2 SQIVND (reference sequence). The DNA for the CDR3 is TGTGCCAGTAGTATGCTAGCGGCAGCCAACTATGGCTACACCTTC. Translated: CASSMLAAANYGYTF.

V gene TRBV7-2 combines with J gene TRBJ2-5; D is unclear. The germline gives CDR1 SGHTA, CDR2 FQGNSA. The V end lost 7 bases, the J end lost 4 bases, and 13 bases lay between the germline ends. The CDR3 has 13 residues. The CDR3 region is CASNKPPLETQYF. CDR3 sequence (DNA): TGTGCCAGCAACAAACCGCCGCTAGAGACCCAGTACTTC.

This clone was seen a few times. The V gene is TRBV2, the J gene TRBJ2-3, with 9 nucleotides matching TRBD2. Germline-derived CDR1 and CDR2 are SNHLY and FYNNEI. CDR3 size: 17 residues. Trimming at V came to 5 bases and at J to 5 bases, leaving 14 bases not matched to a gene. The chain's CDR3 is CASSRGGGRAGGDTQYF. The CDR3 nucleotides read TGTGCCAGCAGTCGAGGGGGCGGGAGGGCCGGTGGAGATACGCAGTATTTT.